Sequencing of this T cell receptor (beta chain) was carried out in a study of liver allograft versus peripheral blood T cells. In the study overall: The authors compared T cell receptor repertoires in transplanted livers with those in the peripheral blood of recipients.

Whole-study findings and limits: T cell receptor repertoires inside liver allografts reportedly differed from those in peripheral blood.

J was trimmed by 6 bases and V by 4 bases; bases with no gene match: 6. The CDR3 sequence is 14 residues long. The germline V gene has CDR1 KGHDR and CDR2 SFDVKD. TCRdb ran MiXCR on the reads and lists one entry per CDR3 protein. This table has 8,900 or so distinct CDR3 sequences, roughly 20% appearing once. This clonotype counts as medium-sized. Its antigen is undetermined. This chain connects TRBV24-1 to TRBJ2-3, with 7 bases matching TRBD2. The clonotype was recovered from a human patient who had a liver transplant. A subset of T cells may come from the graft donor. CDR3 nucleotide sequence: TGTGCCACCAGTGACCCAACTAGCGTCGATACGCAGTATTTT. Translation gives CATSDPTSVDTQYF.